The 2 T cell receptor beta chains given below trace back to one sample, sequenced in a study of high-grade serous ovarian cancer treatment subgroups. Tumor samples were obtained before definitive surgery or chemotherapy. Clones were read by immunoSEQ multiplex PCR, and TCRdb kept only the in-frame ones, dropping some. The sample gives thousands of clones, roughly three quarters of which show up once; 9.5% to 13% is in the top ten. The source material was tumor tissue. Source of these receptors: a human donor with high-grade serous ovarian cancer.

The chain recombines TRBV14 with TRBJ2-5; TRBD1 matches at 8 bases. This CDR3 is 14 amino acids long. Looked up from germline, CDR1 is SGHDN and CDR2 is FVKESK. Trimming took 5 bases from V and 3 from J; bases not matched to a gene: 5. CDR3 region: CASSRMDREETQYF. CDR3 DNA: TGTGCCAGCAGCAGGATGGACAGGGAAGAGACCCAGTACTTC. Drawing the rest from reference TRBV14 and TRBJ2-5, the complete variable domain is EAGVTQFPSHSVIEKGQTVTLRCDPISGHDNLYWYRRVMGKEIKFLLHFVKESKQDESGMPNNRFLAERTGGTYSTLKVQPAELEDSGVYFCASSRMDREETQYFGPGTRLLVL.

This clone was picked up a small number of times. The chain uses TRBV9 and TRBJ1-1, with a weak D call TRBD1 (5 bases). CDR1 and CDR2 (germline): SGDLS, YYNGEE. The V end lost 0 bases, the J end lost 5 bases, and 11 bases lay between the germline ends. The CDR3 runs 14 residues. DNA for the CDR3: TGTGCCAGCAGCGTAGCGGACTGGGGGACTGAAGCTTTCTTT. Translating it yields CASSVADWGTEAFF.